The rows below give T cell receptor beta chains drawn from one sample of a study of OX40 agonist ivuxolimab in advanced cancers. Sequenced by immunoSEQ multiplex PCR; TCRdb stores in-frame clones only, minus some. The sample yields about 72,000 clones, around 91% seen once. This specimen was CD4+ or CD8+ T cells sorted from blood, taken in a trial of the OX40 agonist ivuxolimab. The receptors were gathered from an adult with an advanced solid tumor such as melanoma, head and neck, liver or kidney cancer. The CDR3 runs from the conserved cysteine through the conserved F or W. D genes are given only for firm matches. Where a row states a size, it is once, few, many or the class of an expanded clone; other rows omit it.

J: TRBJ1-1
V: TRBV18
D: .
size: .
DNA: TGTGCCAGCTCCCCGGGTGCCCTTTGGGGTGACACTGAAGCTTTCTTT
CDR3: CASSPGALWGDTEAFF

J: TRBJ2-7
V: TRBV28
D: .
size: .
DNA: TGTGCCAGCAGTTTCCCAGGGCGGTACGAGCAGTACTTC
CDR3: CASSFPGRYEQYF

J: TRBJ2-3
V: TRBV18
D: TRBD2
size: .
DNA: TGTGCCAGCTCACCACGCTCGGGGGGAAACACAGATACGCAGTATTTT
CDR3: CASSPRSGGNTDTQYF

J: TRBJ2-3
V: TRBV6-5
D: TRBD2
size: .
DNA: TGTGCCAGCAGTTACGGATTAGCGGGAGGTACGCAGTATTTT
CDR3: CASSYGLAGGTQYF

J: TRBJ1-2
V: TRBV4-1
D: .
size: .
DNA: TGCGCCAGCAGCCAAGAACTCAGGGCGGACTACACCTTC
CDR3: CASSQELRADYTF

J: TRBJ2-1
V: TRBV29-1
D: .
size: .
DNA: TGCAGCGTTGAATTAGAGGTGCCGGGGCGAATCTCCTACAATGAGCAGTTCTTC
CDR3: CSVELEVPGRISYNEQFF

J: TRBJ2-2
V: TRBV5-1
D: .
size: once
DNA: TGCGCCAGCAGCTTGGCCCCGAACACCGGGGAGCTGTTTTTT
CDR3: CASSLAPNTGELFF

J: TRBJ2-7
V: TRBV27
D: .
size: .
DNA: TGTGCCAGCAGGCAGGGGTACGAGCAGTACTTC
CDR3: CASRQGYEQYF

J: TRBJ2-3
V: TRBV7-2
D: .
size: .
DNA: TGTGCCAGCAGCTTAGAGCCCAGAGCGAACACAGATACGCAGTATTTT
CDR3: CASSLEPRANTDTQYF

J: TRBJ2-1
V: TRBV18
D: TRBD1
size: .
DNA: TGTGCCAGCTCATCCGGGACAGGTAACAATGAGCAGTTCTTC
CDR3: CASSSGTGNNEQFF

J: TRBJ2-7
V: TRBV10-3
D: .
size: .
DNA: TGTGCCTCCGTGAGGGGTGGCCACGAGCAGTACTTC
CDR3: CASVRGGHEQYF

J: TRBJ2-7
V: TRBV18
D: TRBD2
size: .
DNA: TGTGCCAGCTCAGGGACTAGCGGCTACGAGCAGTACTTC
CDR3: CASSGTSGYEQYF

J: TRBJ1-5
V: TRBV2
D: .
size: few
DNA: TGTGCCAGCAGTGAAAGGGACCCCAATCAGCCCCAGCATTTT
CDR3: CASSERDPNQPQHF

J: TRBJ2-7
V: TRBV7-2
D: .
size: .
DNA: TGTGCCAGCAGCTCAAGACAAGCGAGCTACGAGCAGTACTTC
CDR3: CASSSRQASYEQYF

J: TRBJ1-4
V: TRBV5-1
D: TRBD1
size: .
DNA: TGCGCCAGCGCATCCGGGACAGGTGGAAAACTGTTTTTT
CDR3: CASASGTGGKLFF

J: TRBJ2-1
V: TRBV29-1
D: TRBD1
size: .
DNA: TGCAGCGTTCGGACAGGGGAGGCTGAGCAGTTCTTC
CDR3: CSVRTGEAEQFF

J: TRBJ2-1
V: TRBV30
D: .
size: .
DNA: TGTGCCTGGGCCCGGGGCTACAATGAGCAGTTCTTC
CDR3: CAWARGYNEQFF

J: TRBJ1-5
V: TRBV7-6
D: TRBD1
size: once
DNA: TGTGCCAGCAGCCCACGCCAGGGGGGTTCCAATCAGCCCCAGCATTTT
CDR3: CASSPRQGGSNQPQHF

J: TRBJ2-1
V: TRBV15
D: TRBD2
size: .
DNA: TGTGCCACCAGCAGAGAAGGTAGCGGGAGCTCCTACAATGAGCAGTTCTTC
CDR3: CATSREGSGSSYNEQFF

J: TRBJ2-7
V: TRBV7-2
D: .
size: .
DNA: TGTGCCAGCAGCTTAGGCTCGAGCTCCTACGAGCAGTACTTC
CDR3: CASSLGSSSYEQYF

J: TRBJ2-7
V: TRBV11-3
D: .
size: .
DNA: TGTGCCAGCAGCCCCCCCGACAGCTCCTACGAGCAGTACTTC
CDR3: CASSPPDSSYEQYF

J: TRBJ2-2
V: TRBV7-9
D: .
size: few
DNA: TGTGCCAGCAGCTCTCCGCTCGGGGAGCTGTTTTTT
CDR3: CASSSPLGELFF

J: TRBJ1-6
V: TRBV28
D: TRBD1
size: .
DNA: TGTGCCAGCAGCCAGGGGGTCAGCGGTTCACCCCTCCACTTT
CDR3: CASSQGVSGSPLHF

J: TRBJ2-1
V: TRBV10-3
D: .
size: .
DNA: TGTGCCATCAGTGAGGGACTACCTAATGAGCAGTTCTTC
CDR3: CAISEGLPNEQFF

J: TRBJ2-1
V: TRBV19
D: TRBD2
size: .
DNA: TGTGCCAGTAGTCTAGCGGGGGGGAGAGATGAGCAGTTCTTC
CDR3: CASSLAGGRDEQFF

J: TRBJ2-3
V: TRBV30
D: .
size: .
DNA: TGTGCCTGGAGTGACGCGGATACGCAGTATTTT
CDR3: CAWSDADTQYF

J: TRBJ1-1
V: TRBV2
D: TRBD1
size: .
DNA: TGTGCCAGCAGTACGACAGGGGTGAACACTGAAGCTTTCTTT
CDR3: CASSTTGVNTEAFF